This T cell receptor (beta chain) was identified during a study of blood T cell repertoires in COVID-19. Turning to the study itself: The United States, Italy and Spain provided the acute and convalescent COVID-19 samples. In each case, the material was cDNA or gDNA derived from T cells, B-cell-depleted T cells, or PBMCs.

Source study methods: Amplifying reference gene primers gave estimates of nucleated cell counts. Only in-frame clones appear in the TCRdb table, and some are missing; sequencing was by immunoSEQ multiplex PCR. Clone size and the V and J calls come from that table; the DNA yielded D and trimming. The table lists 250,000 to 300,000 clones, 70% to 90% of them singletons. Germline assignment: CDR1 LNHDA and CDR2 SQIVND (reference sequence). The CDR3 consists of 14 residues. V dropped 9 bases and J dropped 8; count of bases not matched to a gene: 12. The sequenced sample was peripheral blood. The chain combines TRBV19 with TRBJ1-4; TRBD1 matches 7 bases. The clonotype was recovered from a man between 60 and 75 years old who had recovered from COVID-19. As DNA, the CDR3 is TGTGCCAGCGATCGGGGCAGGGGGACGGAAAAACTGTTTTTT. It yields the protein CASDRGRGTEKLFF.